This record looks at one TCR beta chain sequence and its context. The data belong to a study of blood T cell repertoires in COVID-19. The wider study: The cDNA or gDNA used as material had been derived from T cells, B-cell-depleted T cells, or PBMCs.

In the study's own analysis: Reference gene primers were amplified, and this amplification served to estimate nucleated cell counts. Repertoires were generated with immunoSEQ multiplex PCR, while TCRdb's copy carries only in-frame clones and drops some. The V and J calls and clone size come from that table; D and trimming were worked out from the DNA. The table lists roughly 15,000 clones, about nine tenths of them singletons. V lost 4 bases and J lost 8; bases outside the gene matches: 10. Germline CDR1 LGHNA, CDR2 YSLEER. The CDR3 runs to 15 residues. Sequenced input: peripheral blood. The source of this sequence is a man aged 50 to 60 with active COVID-19. V usage is TRBV4-3 and J usage is TRBJ2-2, with 7 bases identical to TRBD2. CDR3 sequence (DNA): TGCGCCAGCAGCCTCTCCTCCCAGGGAGGGGGGGAGCTGTTTTTT. Amino acids: CASSLSSQGGGELFF.